A selection of T cell receptor beta chains follows, all from one sample in a study of identical twins. TCRdb used MiXCR to reprocess the 5' RACE reads, holding one entry per CDR3 protein. Of 1,800,000 or so distinct CDR3 sequences listed, roughly 35% are singletons. The sample was cord blood. The receptors originated from a newborn girl in good health. CDR3s leave out the opening cysteine and the closing phenylalanine or tryptophan. The order of the fields is J gene, V gene, CDR3 protein.

TRBJ2-7	TRBV28	ASSLPGHNEQY
TRBJ2-3	TRBV6-2/TRBV6-3	ASLRGGNTDTQY
TRBJ1-2	TRBV6-5	ASSGQGLRDYGYT
TRBJ1-1	TRBV7-2	ASSLKGGVTEAF
TRBJ2-7	TRBV20-1	SASPSGSSYEQY
TRBJ1-2	TRBV24-1	ATSDPPGGEGYT
TRBJ2-3	TRBV9	ASSVASGDTQY
TRBJ2-3	TRBV5-6	ASSARGVAAQY
TRBJ2-3	TRBV6-6	ASSDVGQTDTQY
TRBJ2-1	TRBV12-3/TRBV12-4	AGRSWTGIYNEQF
TRBJ2-4	TRBV27	ASSLSRQYIQY
TRBJ2-1	TRBV4-1	ASSQILVSPNEQF
TRBJ2-1	TRBV7-8	ASSLMAGAGNEQF
TRBJ2-4	TRBV28	ASSLGTSGTNEQY